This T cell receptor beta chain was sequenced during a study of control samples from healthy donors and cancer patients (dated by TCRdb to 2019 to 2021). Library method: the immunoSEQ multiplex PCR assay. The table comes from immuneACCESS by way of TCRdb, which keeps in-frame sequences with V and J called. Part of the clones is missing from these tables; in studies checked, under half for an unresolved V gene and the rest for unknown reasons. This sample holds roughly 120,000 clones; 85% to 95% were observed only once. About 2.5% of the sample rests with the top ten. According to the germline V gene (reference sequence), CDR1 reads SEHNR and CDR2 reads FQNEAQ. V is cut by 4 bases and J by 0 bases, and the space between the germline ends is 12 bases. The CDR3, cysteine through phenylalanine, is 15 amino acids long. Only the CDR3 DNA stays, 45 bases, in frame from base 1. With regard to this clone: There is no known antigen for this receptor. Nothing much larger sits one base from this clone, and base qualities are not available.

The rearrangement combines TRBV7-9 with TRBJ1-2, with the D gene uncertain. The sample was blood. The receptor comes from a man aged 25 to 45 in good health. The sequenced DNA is TGTGCCAGCAGCTCCCCCGGGCGGGCTAACTATGGCTACACCTTC. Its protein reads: CASSSPGRANYGYTF.